This TCR beta chain derives from a study of T cell responses to AZD1222 COVID-19 vaccine. Study results and caveats: The study found vaccine-associated CD4 TCRs spanning spike, dominant at 160-218 and 743-854.

As to this clone: The antigen is unknown.

TCRdb keeps only in-frame clones here, not all; method: immunoSEQ multiplex PCR. The sample consists of 120,000 to 150,000 clones, around 90% of them appearing once. The source was peripheral blood, collected on day 0 of AZD1222 vaccination. This receptor was taken from an adult in good health.

As DNA, the CDR3 is TGTGCCAGCAGCTTGGGGGTTAGCTCCTACGAGCAGTACTTC. Translated, it gives CASSLGVSSYEQYF. J is TRBJ2-7 and V is TRBV5-5, with D hard to call. The germline CDR1 and CDR2 sequences are SGHKS and YYEKEE (reference sequence). This CDR3 contains 14 residues. V shed 0 bases and J shed 0 bases, with 7 bases lying between them. Drawing the rest from reference TRBV5-5 and TRBJ2-7, the complete variable domain is DAGVTQSPTHLIKTRGQQVTLRCSPISGHKSVSWYQQVLGQGPQFIFQYYEKEERGRGNFPDRFSARQFPNYSSELNVNALLLGDSALYLCASSLGVSSYEQYFGPGTRLTVT.